The 28 T cell receptor beta chains below were found in one sample sequenced in a study of regulatory T cells in long-lasting Graves disease. TCR beta libraries were built with iRepertoire HTBI primers and Arm-PCR of CDR3 regions. TCRdb ran MiXCR on the multiplex PCR reads and lists one entry per CDR3 protein. The table lists 700,000 or so distinct CDR3 sequences, approximately 31% of them singletons. Time point: persistent/refractory GD, antithyroid drugs over 5 years with positive TRAb. Scientists built the TCR library using RNA that was extracted from PBMCs. The source material was peripheral blood mononuclear cells (PBMCs), sampled when the disease was refractory, from a patient treated with antithyroid drugs. These receptors all come from a female donor with Graves disease.

The table lists this clonotype with a few counts. The J gene is TRBJ1-5, the V gene TRBV6-1, with D hard to call. The V gene lost 6 bases and the J gene lost 0 bases, with 12 bases spanning the gap. The CDR3 runs 15 residues. CDR1 MNHNS and CDR2 SASEGT come from the germline V gene. The CDR3, as DNA: TGTGCCAGCAGACACAGAGAATATAGCAATCAGCCCCAGCATTTT. It specifies CASRHREYSNQPQHF.

This clonotype has only a few counts. The chain carries TRBV6-1 and TRBJ1-5; TRBD1 might be the D (5 bases). Germline V gene data show CDR1 as MNHNS and CDR2 as SASEGT. The CDR3 totals 17 residues. V lost 5 bases, J lost 0 bases, and 17 bases lay in between. CDR3 in amino acids: CASSNGHRLFSNQPQHF. The CDR3 nucleotides read TGTGCCAGCAGTAACGGACATCGACTTTTTAGCAATCAGCCCCAGCATTTT.

The V call is TRBV6-1, the J call TRBJ1-2; 7 nucleotides align to TRBD1. The J segment lost 0 bases and the V segment lost 5 bases, leaving 6 bases of the junction unmatched. CDR1 and CDR2 from the germline V gene are MNHNS and SASEGT. This CDR3 is built from 15 residues. The CDR3 nucleotides read TGTGCCAGCAGTATAGTTAGGGGGCCTAACTATGGCTACACCTTC. It yields the protein CASSIVRGPNYGYTF.

This clonotype came up many times. This rearrangement joins TRBV2 to TRBJ1-4, with D unresolved. V lost 5 bases and J lost 0, with 4 bases in between. Per germline, CDR1 SNHLY and CDR2 FYNNEI. The CDR3 sequence is 13 residues long. The CDR3 region is CASSWSTNEKLFF. The DNA of the CDR3 is TGTGCCAGCAGTTGGTCAACTAATGAAAAACTGTTTTTT.

This clonotype was counted ten times or more. The J gene is TRBJ2-7, the V gene TRBV2; TRBD1 might be the D (6 bases). The germline V gene has CDR1 SNHLY and CDR2 FYNNEI. Between the trimmed V and J ends, which lost 8 bases and 4 bases, there was a span of 15 bases. The CDR3 runs to 13 residues. CDR3 residues: CASPDRKAYEQYF. Written as DNA, the CDR3 is TGTGCCAGCCCCGACAGGAAGGCGTACGAGCAGTACTTC.

This clonotype has just a few counts. The CDR3 here is CSAAFGGRNIQYF. CDR3 sequence (DNA): TGCAGTGCGGCTTTTGGGGGGAGAAACATTCAGTACTTC. The gene calls are TRBV20-1 and TRBJ2-4, with D maybe TRBD2 (6 bases). Trimming removed 6 bases at V and 6 bases at J, with 15 bases between. Germline CDR1 DFQATT, CDR2 SNEGSKA (reference sequence). The CDR3 covers 13 residues.

There are a few counts of this clonotype. V usage is TRBV7-2 and J usage is TRBJ2-5; possible D gene TRBD1, 6 bases. Germline V gene lookup returns CDR1 SGHTA and CDR2 FQGNSA. V shed 2 bases and J shed 4 bases, with 17 bases lying between them. CDR3 length equals 16 residues. DNA for the CDR3: TGTGCCAGCAGCTTAAGCACAGGGATTATGGGAGAGACCCAGTACTTC. Protein product: CASSLSTGIMGETQYF.

There are a few counts of this clonotype. DNA of the CDR3: TGTGCCAGCAGTACCCAACCCGGGACCCCTGGAAACACCATATATTTT. Protein product: CASSTQPGTPGNTIYF. V and J are TRBV2 and TRBJ1-3, with D maybe TRBD1 (5 bases). Germline assignment: CDR1 SNHLY and CDR2 FYNNEI. V was cut by 5 bases and J by 2 bases, with 16 bases left in between. The CDR3 consists of 16 residues.

This clonotype was seen at least ten times. V and J are TRBV2 and TRBJ1-2; 7 bases are a match to TRBD1. Germline CDR1 is SNHLY and CDR2 is FYNNEI. V shed 4 bases, J shed 3 bases, and the junction held 5 bases outside the gene matches. CDR3 length: 14 amino acids. The CDR3 sequence: CASSVTDRDYGYTF. CDR3 coding DNA: TGTGCCAGCAGTGTTACCGACAGGGACTATGGCTACACCTTC.

The V gene is TRBV5-1, the J gene TRBJ2-7; the D gene is possibly TRBD1 (6 bases). Germline V gene data show CDR1 as SGHRS and CDR2 as YFSETQ. The CDR3 has 16 amino acids. Trimming took off 0 bases at V and 1 base at J, with 14 bases between the two ends. DNA for the CDR3: TGCGCCAGCAGCTTGGCGCGGACAGCCAATTCCTACGAGCAGTACTTC. Translation: CASSLARTANSYEQYF.

This clonotype was observed at least ten times. V gene TRBV2 combines with J gene TRBJ1-2; maybe TRBD1 (5 bases). Germline CDR1 SNHLY, CDR2 FYNNEI. V was shortened by 6 bases and J by 8 bases, with 19 bases between the two germline ends. CDR3 length: 14 residues. CDR3 in amino acids: CASSLTVLTGGYTF. CDR3 DNA: TGTGCCAGCAGCCTTACAGTCCTTACAGGCGGCTACACCTTC.

This clonotype was observed a few times. V gene TRBV20-1 combines with J gene TRBJ1-2, with TRBD1 identical over 9 bases. V dropped 4 bases and J dropped 8; count of bases not matched to a gene: 5. Germline CDR1 DFQATT, CDR2 SNEGSKA (reference sequence). The CDR3 runs to 12 residues. The CDR3 bases are TGCAGTGCTACCGACAGGGGGGAAGGCTACACCTTC. This encodes CSATDRGEGYTF.

About this clonotype itself: Since a much larger clone is just one base distant, this may be a read error. The chain couples TRBV2 to TRBJ2-7, with 8 bases matching TRBD2. The CDR3 consists of 14 residues. The germline CDR1 and CDR2 sequences are SNHLY and FYNNEI. The CDR3 sequence is CTSNRGGNTHEQYF. CDR3 nucleotide sequence: TGTACCAGCAATCGGGGGGGTAATACCCACGAGCAGTACTTC.

The J gene is TRBJ1-2, the V gene TRBV19; D may be TRBD1 (6 bases). Deletions cut 3 bases from V and 5 bases from J, with 10 bases between. The CDR3 extends over 13 amino acids. Germline V CDR1 and CDR2: LNHDA, SQIVND (reference sequence). The CDR3 reads CASSIAGQYGYTF. The DNA of the CDR3 is TGTGCCAGTAGTATCGCCGGACAGTATGGCTACACCTTC. Based on the CDR3 plus reference TRBV19 and TRBJ1-2, the full variable domain is DGGITQSPKYLFRKEGQNVTLSCEQNLNHDAMYWYRQDPGQGLRLIYYSQIVNDFQKGDIAEGYSVSREKKESFPLTVTSAQKNPTAFYLCASSIAGQYGYTFGSGTRLTVV.

The V gene is TRBV5-1, the J gene TRBJ1-1; 8 bases are a match to TRBD1. V was pared by 4 bases and J by 3 bases, with 5 bases of the junction left unmatched. Per the germline V gene, CDR1 is SGHRS and CDR2 is YFSETQ. The CDR3 is 14 residues long. CDR3 sequence (DNA): TGCGCCAGCAGCGCCGGACAGGGTTACACTGAAGCTTTCTTT. Translating gives CASSAGQGYTEAFF. The full variable domain, rest sourced from reference TRBV5-1 and TRBJ1-1, is KAGVTQTPRYLIKTRGQQVTLSCSPISGHRSVSWYQQTPGQGLQFLFEYFSETQRNKGNFPGRFSGRQFSNSRSEMNVSTLELGDSALYLCASSAGQGYTEAFFGQGTRLTVV.

The rearrangement uses TRBV19 and TRBJ1-5; possibly TRBD1 for D (6 bases). Per the germline V gene, CDR1 is LNHDA and CDR2 is SQIVND (reference sequence). The CDR3 covers 13 residues. V shed 4 bases and J shed 7 bases, with 11 bases lying between them. As DNA, the CDR3 is TGTGCCAGTAGTAGGGGGGGGCAGCAGCCCCAGCATTTT. Protein sequence: CASSRGGQQPQHF.

The V gene is TRBV19, the J gene TRBJ1-2; 8 bases match TRBD1. Germline lookup yields CDR1 LNHDA and CDR2 SQIVND (reference sequence). Trimming at V came to 8 bases and at J to 8 bases, leaving 16 bases not matched to a gene. CDR3 length: 15 amino acids. Here the CDR3 reads CASQTHSSGGGGYTF. The CDR3 DNA reads TGTGCCAGTCAAACCCATTCTTCAGGGGGCGGAGGCTACACCTTC.

This rearrangement joins TRBV15 to TRBJ2-1; the D is unclear. Germline CDR1 is LNHNV and CDR2 is YYDKDF (reference sequence). This CDR3 region has 16 residues. The V gene lost 0 bases and the J gene lost 0 bases, with 9 bases spanning the gap. The CDR3: CATSRDRQYSYNEQFF. The CDR3 DNA reads as TGTGCCACCAGCAGAGATCGGCAGTACTCCTACAATGAGCAGTTCTTC.

The V and J genes are TRBV2 and TRBJ2-3, with 8 bases identical to TRBD1. The J call may be wrong; the DNA end is better matched by TRBJ2-1. The CDR3 is 13 residues long. Per the germline V gene, CDR1 is SNHLY and CDR2 is FYNNEI. The CDR3 protein is CASRDRVANEQFF. The DNA for the CDR3 is TGTGCCAGCAGGGACAGGGTGGCCAATGAGCAGTTCTTC.

The chain links TRBV30 to TRBJ2-7, with D tentatively TRBD1 (6 bases). The germline CDR1 and CDR2 sequences are GTSNPN and SVGIG (reference sequence). Trimming pared 1 base from V and 0 bases from J, leaving 10 bases between. This CDR3 spans 14 amino acids. CDR3 loop: CAWSGQGNSYEQYF. The CDR3 DNA reads as TGTGCCTGGAGTGGGCAGGGGAACTCCTACGAGCAGTACTTC.

The chain recombines TRBV18 with TRBJ1-1, with a weak D call TRBD1 (6 bases). Germline CDR1 KGHSH, CDR2 LQKENI. This CDR3 comprises 14 residues. Deletions cut 2 bases from V and 2 bases from J, with 9 bases between. CDR3 DNA: TGTGCCAGCTCACCAGAACAGGGCAACACTGAAGCTTTCTTT. It yields the protein CASSPEQGNTEAFF.

Remarks on this clonotype: Given the absence of the conserved phenylalanine or tryptophan at the CDR3 end, a read error is likely. The genes are TRBV6-2 or TRBV6-3 and TRBJ1-1; the match to TRBD1 covers 10 bases. The CDR3 covers 14 residues. Germline CDR1 is MNHEY and CDR2 is SVGEGT. J gave up 1 base and V 11 bases, and 7 bases lay outside the gene matches. CDR3 residues: CAVGDRGSNTEAFS. Written as DNA, the CDR3 is TGTGCCGTGGGGGACAGGGGTTCGAACACTGAAGCTTTCTCT.

The chain uses TRBV6-2 or TRBV6-3 and TRBJ1-3; the D gene is possibly TRBD1 (6 bases). The CDR3 sequence is 14 residues long. Germline CDR1 reads MNHEY; CDR2 reads SVGEGT. V was shortened by 2 bases and J by 4 bases, with 9 bases between the two germline ends. CDR3 in amino acids: CASSYRGGGNTIYF. The CDR3 DNA reads TGTGCCAGCAGTTACCGAGGGGGGGGAAACACCATATATTTT.

This chain uses TRBV6-1 with TRBJ2-5, with D maybe TRBD2 (5 bases). Germline-derived CDR1 and CDR2 are MNHNS and SASEGT. Trimming pared 1 base from V and 13 bases from J, leaving 16 bases between. The length of the CDR3 is 13 residues. CDR3 sequence reads: CASSEGTATHTYF. The CDR3 DNA sequence: TGTGCCAGCAGTGAAGGGACTGCGACCCACACGTACTTC.

This rearrangement joins TRBV2 to TRBJ1-2; 8 positions agree with TRBD1. Germline assignment: CDR1 SNHLY and CDR2 FYNNEI. Trimming removed 0 bases from V and 5 bases from J; junction bases left unmatched: 5. This CDR3 spans 15 amino acids. The CDR3 DNA is TGTGCCAGCAGTGAAGCGGGACAGGAGGCATATGGCTACACCTTC. Translated: CASSEAGQEAYGYTF.

Ten or more counts support this clonotype. The J gene is TRBJ1-2, the V gene TRBV2; 10 nucleotides match TRBD1. The junction had 1 base not matched to a gene; V was cut back by 5 bases and J by 7 bases. The germline V gene has CDR1 SNHLY and CDR2 FYNNEI. CDR3 size: 12 residues. The CDR3, as DNA: TGTGCCAGCAGTAGGACAGGGGGTGGCTACACCTTC. Residues: CASSRTGGGYTF.

J is TRBJ1-2 and V is TRBV18; D is uncertain. Germline lookup yields CDR1 KGHSH and CDR2 LQKENI. V was pared by 0 bases and J by 2 bases, with 10 bases between. The length of the CDR3 is 15 residues. The CDR3 DNA follows: TGTGCCAGCTCACCACCGTCGCAGATGAACTATGGCTACACCTTC. It is translated as CASSPPSQMNYGYTF.

This clonotype was recorded many times. The chain is built from TRBV6-1 and TRBJ1-2, with TRBD1 identical over 12 bases. The CDR3 totals 18 residues. Trimming at V came to 4 bases and at J to 4 bases, leaving 13 bases not matched to a gene. CDR1 MNHNS and CDR2 SASEGT come from the germline V gene. The CDR3 spells CASSVFRDRGLRGYGYTF. The DNA of the CDR3 is TGTGCCAGCAGTGTATTCCGGGACAGGGGGCTGAGGGGCTATGGCTACACCTTC.